This TCR beta chain was found in a study of blood T cell repertoires in COVID-19. Per the study methods: The assay estimated nucleated cells by amplifying reference gene primers. Repertoires were generated with immunoSEQ multiplex PCR, while TCRdb's copy carries only in-frame clones and drops some. V and J calls and clone size come straight from that table; D and trimming were deduced from the DNA. The repertoire consists of more than 80,000 clones, with around 85% occurring once and the leading ten covering less than 4%. The V gene end was trimmed by 0 bases and the J gene end by 7 bases; junction bases not matched to a gene: 7. Germline CDR1 is SGHNT and CDR2 is YYREEE (reference sequence). The CDR3 runs 15 residues.

This chain links TRBV5-4 with TRBJ2-1, with 7 bases identical to TRBD2. Sequenced sample: peripheral blood. The source is a woman of 80 years or more with COVID-19, enrolled during active disease. CDR3 DNA sequence: TGTGCCAGCAGCTTGGATCGCGGGGGTTTTAATGAGCAGTTCTTC. It yields the protein CASSLDRGGFNEQFF.